This section outlines one TCR beta chain sequence together with its context. The sample is drawn from a study of T cell changes during pregnancy in multiple sclerosis. TCRdb's copy holds only in-frame clones and misses some; the assay was immunoSEQ multiplex PCR. The table records some 74,000 clones, about nine tenths of them present only once. The V gene end was trimmed by 5 bases and the J gene end by 5 bases; junction bases not matched to a gene: 9. From germline, CDR1 is MDHEN and CDR2 SYDVKM. The CDR3 is made up of 15 amino acids. This clonotype was obtained from a female donor in good health, enrolled as a control in a pregnancy study. Source: peripheral blood, taken after pregnancy. The V gene is TRBV28, the J gene TRBJ2-7, with TRBD1 matching over 10 bases. CDR3 loop: CASSPAGTGDHEQYF. In DNA, the CDR3 is TGTGCCAGCAGTCCGGCCGGGACAGGGGATCACGAGCAGTACTTC.